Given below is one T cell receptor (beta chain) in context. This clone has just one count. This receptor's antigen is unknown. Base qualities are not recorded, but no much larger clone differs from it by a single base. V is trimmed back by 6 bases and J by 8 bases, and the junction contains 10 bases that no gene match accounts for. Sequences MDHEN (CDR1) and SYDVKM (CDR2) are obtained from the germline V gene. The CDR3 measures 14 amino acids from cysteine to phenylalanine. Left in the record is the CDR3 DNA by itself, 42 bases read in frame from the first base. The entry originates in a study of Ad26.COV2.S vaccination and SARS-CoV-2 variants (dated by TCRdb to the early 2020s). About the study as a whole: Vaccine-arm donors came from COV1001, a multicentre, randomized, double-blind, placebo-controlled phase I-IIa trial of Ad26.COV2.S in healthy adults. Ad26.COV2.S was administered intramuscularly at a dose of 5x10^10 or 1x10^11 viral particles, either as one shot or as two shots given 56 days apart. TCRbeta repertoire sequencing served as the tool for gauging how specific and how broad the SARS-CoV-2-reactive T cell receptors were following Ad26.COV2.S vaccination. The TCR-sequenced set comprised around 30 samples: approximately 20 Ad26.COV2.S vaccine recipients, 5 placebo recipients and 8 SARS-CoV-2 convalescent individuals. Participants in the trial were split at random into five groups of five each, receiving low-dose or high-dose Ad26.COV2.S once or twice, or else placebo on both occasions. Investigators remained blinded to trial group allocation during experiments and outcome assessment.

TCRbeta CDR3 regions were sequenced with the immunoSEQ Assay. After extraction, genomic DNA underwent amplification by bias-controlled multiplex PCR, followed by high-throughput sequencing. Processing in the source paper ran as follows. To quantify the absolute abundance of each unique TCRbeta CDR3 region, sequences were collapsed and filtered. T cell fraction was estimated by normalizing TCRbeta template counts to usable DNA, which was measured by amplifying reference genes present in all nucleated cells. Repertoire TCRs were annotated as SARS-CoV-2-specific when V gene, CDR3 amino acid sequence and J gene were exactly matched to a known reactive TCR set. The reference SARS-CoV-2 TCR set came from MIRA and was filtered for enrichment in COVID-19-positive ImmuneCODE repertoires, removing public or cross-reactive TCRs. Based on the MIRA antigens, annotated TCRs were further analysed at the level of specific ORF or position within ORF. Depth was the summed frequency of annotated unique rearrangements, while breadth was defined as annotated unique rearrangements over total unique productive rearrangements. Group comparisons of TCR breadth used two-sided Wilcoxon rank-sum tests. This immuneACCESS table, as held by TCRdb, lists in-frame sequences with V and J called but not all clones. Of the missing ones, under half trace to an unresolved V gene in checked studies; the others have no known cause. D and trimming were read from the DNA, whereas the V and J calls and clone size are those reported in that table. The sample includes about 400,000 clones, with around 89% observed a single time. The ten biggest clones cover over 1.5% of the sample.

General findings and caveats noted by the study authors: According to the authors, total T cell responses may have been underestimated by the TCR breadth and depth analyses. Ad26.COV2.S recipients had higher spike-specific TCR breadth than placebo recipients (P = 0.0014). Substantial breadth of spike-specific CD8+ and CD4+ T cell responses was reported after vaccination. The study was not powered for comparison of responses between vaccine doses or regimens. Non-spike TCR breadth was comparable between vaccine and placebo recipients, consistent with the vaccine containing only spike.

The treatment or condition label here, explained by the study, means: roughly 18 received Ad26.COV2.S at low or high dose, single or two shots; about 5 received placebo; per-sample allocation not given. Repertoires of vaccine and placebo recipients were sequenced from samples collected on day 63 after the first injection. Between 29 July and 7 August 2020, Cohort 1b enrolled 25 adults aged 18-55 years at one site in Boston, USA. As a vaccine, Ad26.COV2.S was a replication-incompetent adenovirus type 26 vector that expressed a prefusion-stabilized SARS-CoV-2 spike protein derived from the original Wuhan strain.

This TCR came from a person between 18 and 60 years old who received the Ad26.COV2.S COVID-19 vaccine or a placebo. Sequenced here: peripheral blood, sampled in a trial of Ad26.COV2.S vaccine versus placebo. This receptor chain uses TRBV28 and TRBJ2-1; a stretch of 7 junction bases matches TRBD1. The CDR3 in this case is CASSRQGQADEQFF. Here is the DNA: TGTGCCAGCAGCCGACAGGGCCAAGCGGATGAGCAGTTCTTC.